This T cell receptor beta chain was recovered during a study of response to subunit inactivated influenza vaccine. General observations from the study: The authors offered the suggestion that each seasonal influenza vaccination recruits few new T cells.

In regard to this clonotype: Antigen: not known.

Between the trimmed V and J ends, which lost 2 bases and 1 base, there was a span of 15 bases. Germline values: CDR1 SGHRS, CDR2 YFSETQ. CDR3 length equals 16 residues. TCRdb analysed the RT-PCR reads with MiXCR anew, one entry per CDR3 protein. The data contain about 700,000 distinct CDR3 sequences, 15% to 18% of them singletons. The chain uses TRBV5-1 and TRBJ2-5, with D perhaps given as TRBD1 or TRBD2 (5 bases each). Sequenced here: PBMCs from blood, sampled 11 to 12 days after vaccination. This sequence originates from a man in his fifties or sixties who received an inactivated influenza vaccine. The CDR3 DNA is TGCGCCAGCAGCTTCCGGGACGCTAGATTCCAAGAGACCCAGTACTTC. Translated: CASSFRDARFQETQYF. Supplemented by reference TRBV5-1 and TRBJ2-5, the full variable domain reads KAGVTQTPRYLIKTRGQQVTLSCSPISGHRSVSWYQQTPGQGLQFLFEYFSETQRNKGNFPGRFSGRQFSNSRSEMNVSTLELGDSALYLCASSFRDARFQETQYFGPGTRLLVL.